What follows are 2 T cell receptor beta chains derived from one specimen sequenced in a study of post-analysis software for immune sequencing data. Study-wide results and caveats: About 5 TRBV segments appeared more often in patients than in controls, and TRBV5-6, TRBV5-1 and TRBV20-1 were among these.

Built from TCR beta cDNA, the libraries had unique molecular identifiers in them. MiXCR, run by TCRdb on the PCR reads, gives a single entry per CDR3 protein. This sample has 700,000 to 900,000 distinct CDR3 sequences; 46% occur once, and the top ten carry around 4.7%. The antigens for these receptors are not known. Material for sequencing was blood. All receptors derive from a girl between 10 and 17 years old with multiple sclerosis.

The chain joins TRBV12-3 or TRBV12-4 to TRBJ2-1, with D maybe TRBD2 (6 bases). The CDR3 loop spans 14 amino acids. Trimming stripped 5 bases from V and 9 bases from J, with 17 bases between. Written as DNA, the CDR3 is TGTGCCAGCAGTATCCGCGGGGTAGAGAGTGAGCAGTTCTTC. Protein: CASSIRGVESEQFF.

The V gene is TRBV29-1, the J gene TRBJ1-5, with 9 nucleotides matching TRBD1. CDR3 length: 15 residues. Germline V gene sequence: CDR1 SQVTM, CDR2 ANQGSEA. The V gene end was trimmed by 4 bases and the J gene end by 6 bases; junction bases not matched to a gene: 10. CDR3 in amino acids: CSVGGGQGGSQPQHF. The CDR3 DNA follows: TGCAGCGTTGGCGGGGGACAGGGAGGGTCTCAGCCCCAGCATTTT.